Below, 28 T cell receptor beta chains from the same sample are listed, as sequenced in a study of shared clonotypes between healthy human individuals. Here immunoSEQ multiplex PCR was the method, and the copy in TCRdb shows in-frame clones only, minus some. Of approximately 500,000 clones in the sample, around 79% were seen once. Sequenced material: PBMCs. Receptors originate from a woman aged 40 to 50 in good health. Some clones in this sample may be carry-over from other donors' samples.

This clone appeared once. This chain uses TRBV5-6 with TRBJ2-2; the D is unclear. Trimming removed 5 bases from V and 0 bases from J, with 14 bases in between. Germline-derived CDR1 and CDR2 are SGHDT and YYEEEE. The CDR3 is 16 residues long. This CDR3 reads CASSYLSSPNTGELFF. DNA for the CDR3: TGTGCCAGCAGTTACCTTAGTAGCCCGAACACCGGGGAGCTGTTTTTT. The variable domain in full, with the rest retrieved from reference TRBV5-6 and TRBJ2-2, is DAGVTQSPTHLIKTRGQQVTLRCSPKSGHDTVSWYQQALGQGPQFIFQYYEEEERQRGNFPDRFSGHQFPNYSSELNVNALLLGDSALYLCASSYLSSPNTGELFFGEGSRLTVL.

This clone was found once. V and J are TRBV4-1 and TRBJ1-1; TRBD1 matches 10 bases. The CDR3 contains 16 residues. Germline V gene sequence: CDR1 MGHRA, CDR2 YSYEKL. Germline trimming cut 4 bases from V and 0 bases from J; bases unmatched to any gene: 5. DNA for the CDR3: TGCGCCAGCAGCCTCGGACAGGGGGGGGTGAACACTGAAGCTTTCTTT. Residues: CASSLGQGGVNTEAFF.

J is TRBJ2-1 and V is TRBV19; a possible D gene is TRBD2 (5 bases). The CDR3 has 16 amino acids. CDR1 and CDR2 from the germline V gene are LNHDA and SQIVND (reference sequence). V was trimmed by 6 bases and J by 4 bases, leaving 19 bases between them. CDR3 coding DNA: TGTGCCAGTAGCCCCAGTGACGGGATGCCTTACAATGAGCAGTTCTTC. Protein: CASSPSDGMPYNEQFF.

J is TRBJ2-2 and V is TRBV30; 8 bases align to TRBD2. Germline V CDR1 and CDR2: GTSNPN, SVGIG (reference sequence). CDR3 length equals 16 residues. The junction had 6 bases not matched to a gene; V was cut back by 0 bases and J by 3 bases. The CDR3 DNA reads as TGTGCCTGGAGTGTTAAGCGGGAGATGTACACCGGGGAGCTGTTTTTT. Protein: CAWSVKREMYTGELFF.

This sequence joins TRBV29-1 and TRBJ2-5, with D possibly TRBD1 on 6 matching bases. The J call may be incorrect, as the DNA end agrees better with TRBJ2-7. This CDR3 is built from 12 residues. Germline values: CDR1 SQVTM, CDR2 ANQGSEA. CDR3 nucleotide sequence: TGCAGCAACAGGGAGCTCTCCTACGAGCAGTACTTC. Amino acids: CSNRELSYEQYF.

This chain connects TRBV27 to TRBJ1-2; the D is unclear. The V end lost 2 bases, the J end lost 4 bases, and 8 bases lay between the germline ends. The CDR3 is made up of 13 amino acids. Germline values: CDR1 MNHEY, CDR2 SMNVEV (reference sequence). The CDR3: CASSLLDGYGYTF. For the CDR3, the DNA is TGTGCCAGCAGTTTACTGGACGGCTATGGCTACACCTTC.

The genes are TRBV10-3 and TRBJ2-6; TRBD1 might be the D (5 bases). CDR1 is ENHRY, CDR2 SYGVKD, per germline. Trimming removed 7 bases from V and 0 bases from J, with 13 bases in between. The CDR3 runs to 16 residues. CDR3 loop: CAINPGQISGANVLTF. As DNA, the CDR3 is TGTGCCATCAACCCCGGACAAATCTCTGGGGCCAACGTCCTGACTTTC.

The chain employs TRBV7-9 and TRBJ2-7, with TRBD1 matching over 7 bases. V shed 5 bases and J 9 bases; nucleotides not matched to a gene: 13. The V gene's germline CDR1 is SEHNR and CDR2 FQNEAQ (reference sequence). CDR3 length: 14 residues. DNA for the CDR3: TGTGCCAGCAGCGGTGGGACAGCCGCTTTGTTGCAGTACTTC. Translation: CASSGGTAALLQYF. Supplemented by reference TRBV7-9 and TRBJ2-7, the full variable domain reads DTGVSQNPRHKITKRGQNVTFRCDPISEHNRLYWYRQTLGQGPEFLTYFQNEAQLEKSRLLSDRFSAERPKGSFSTLEIQRTEQGDSAMYLCASSGGTAALLQYFGPGTRLTVT.

The chain links TRBV5-1 to TRBJ2-3; D uncertain. CDR1 and CDR2 (germline): SGHRS, YFSETQ. With 0 bases removed from V and 1 base from J, the gap between germline ends came to 9 bases. This CDR3 is 15 amino acids long. The CDR3 coding sequence is TGCGCCAGCAGCTTGGTGTCTTTGGGCACAGATACGCAGTATTTT. As protein: CASSLVSLGTDTQYF.

The V gene is TRBV11-2, the J gene TRBJ2-1; 10 nucleotides align to TRBD2. Germline CDR1 reads SGHAT; CDR2 reads FQNNGV. The CDR3 totals 14 residues. The V gene end was trimmed by 6 bases and the J gene end by 3 bases; junction bases not matched to a gene: 2. CDR3 sequence: CASRLAGLYNEQFF. As DNA, the CDR3 is TGTGCCAGCAGACTAGCGGGGCTCTACAATGAGCAGTTCTTC.

The chain has TRBV6-1 and TRBJ1-5; 9 nucleotides match TRBD1. Losses at the gene ends were 6 bases for V and 7 bases for J; bases not matched to a gene: 7. This CDR3 spans 14 amino acids. CDR1 is MNHNS, CDR2 SASEGT, per germline. CDR3: CASSQDRGGQPQHF. The DNA of the CDR3 is TGTGCCAGCAGCCAAGACAGGGGGGGGCAGCCCCAGCATTTT.

As concerns this clone: Other DNA sequences in this sample translate to the same CDR3. The chain has TRBV28 and TRBJ1-5, with D unresolved. In germline, CDR1 is MDHEN, CDR2 SYDVKM. The ends were cut back, 6 bases at V and 6 bases at J, with 9 bases in the middle. This CDR3 is built from 12 residues. The CDR3 coding sequence is TGTGCCAGCAGATGGGCTGGTCAGCCCCAGCATTTT. It translates to CASRWAGQPQHF.

This clone appeared a few times. This chain uses TRBV30 with TRBJ2-3; tentative D call: TRBD1 (7 bases). CDR1 and CDR2 (germline): GTSNPN, SVGIG (reference sequence). This CDR3 is 15 amino acids long. V was clipped by 4 bases and J by 2 bases, with 16 bases between them. CDR3 protein: CAWMYAGQNTDTQYF. CDR3 bases: TGTGCCTGGATGTACGCGGGACAGAACACAGATACGCAGTATTTT.

V and J are TRBV7-2 and TRBJ2-7, with D unclear. This CDR3 has 14 residues. Germline values: CDR1 SGHTA, CDR2 FQGNSA. The V end lost 5 bases, the J end lost 2 bases, and 13 bases lay between the germline ends. CDR3 in amino acids: CASSVPGPPYEQYF. CDR3 nucleotide sequence: TGTGCCAGCAGCGTACCGGGTCCACCCTACGAGCAGTACTTC.

CDR3 nucleotides: TGTGCCAGCAGTGAAAGAGGAGCGGGACGACCCGAGCAGTTCTTC. Residues: CASSERGAGRPEQFF. The rearrangement uses TRBV2 and TRBJ2-1; 7 nucleotides align to TRBD2. The V segment lost 2 bases and the J segment 10 bases; nucleotides outside the gene matches: 11. Germline CDR1 and CDR2: SNHLY and FYNNEI. The CDR3 totals 15 residues. Combining the CDR3 with reference TRBV2 and TRBJ2-1 gives the whole variable domain EPEVTQTPSHQVTQMGQEVILRCVPISNHLYFYWYRQILGQKVEFLVSFYNNEISEKSEIFDDQFSVERPDGSNFTLKIRSTKLEDSAMYFCASSERGAGRPEQFFGPGTRLTVL.

This clone was seen more than once but under ten times. The junction departs from germline at one end; a sequencing error may be responsible. The CDR3 DNA reads TGTGCTAGCAGCTTTGGTAGCGGGGCCACAGATACGCAGTATTTT. Residues: CASSFGSGATDTQYF. V gene TRBV7-7 combines with J gene TRBJ2-3, with 8 bases identical to TRBD2. CDR3 size: 15 residues. Per germline, CDR1 SSHAT and CDR2 FNYEAQ (reference sequence). Using reference TRBV7-7 and TRBJ2-3 for the parts outside the CDR3, the full variable domain is GAGVSQSPRYKVTKRGQDVTLRCDPISSHATLYWYQQALGQGPEFLTYFNYEAQPDKSGLPSDRFSAERPEGSISTLTIQRTEQRDSAMYRCASSFGSGATDTQYFGPGTRLTVL.

The chain combines TRBV29-1 with TRBJ1-1; TRBD1 is a possible D gene (5 bases). Looked up from germline, CDR1 is SQVTM and CDR2 is ANQGSEA. The CDR3 runs to 13 residues. V lost 0 bases, J lost 4 bases, and 9 bases lay in between. The CDR3 loop is CSVEDQGTTEAFF. The CDR3 region has the DNA TGCAGCGTTGAAGATCAAGGGACCACTGAAGCTTTCTTT.

V gene TRBV19 combines with J gene TRBJ1-6; TRBD1 matches 8 bases. V lost 7 bases and J lost 9; bases outside the gene matches: 8. The CDR3 spans 14 residues. Germline V lookup: CDR1 LNHDA, CDR2 SQIVND (reference sequence). The CDR3 protein is CASNSGQGVSPLHF. The CDR3, as DNA: TGTGCCAGTAATTCTGGACAGGGAGTTTCACCCCTCCACTTT.

The J gene is TRBJ1-3, the V gene TRBV30; no firm D call. The ends were cut back, 4 bases at V and 0 bases at J, with 13 bases in the middle. This CDR3 is 15 amino acids long. Germline CDR1 and CDR2: GTSNPN and SVGIG (reference sequence). The CDR3 DNA follows: TGTGCCTGGACGATCCCCCCAGACTCTGGAAACACCATATATTTT. This sequence encodes CAWTIPPDSGNTIYF.

In this sample, this clone turned up once. The chain couples TRBV7-2 to TRBJ2-3; 7 bases align to TRBD1. The germline V gene has CDR1 SGHTA and CDR2 FQGNSA. This CDR3 contains 13 residues. Trimming took 5 bases from V and 6 from J; bases not matched to a gene: 5. CDR3 nucleotide sequence: TGTGCCAGCAGCGCTACAGGGGCTGATACGCAGTATTTT. It translates to CASSATGADTQYF.

The chain employs TRBV11-2 and TRBJ2-2, with TRBD2 matching 7 bases. This CDR3 contains 15 residues. In germline, CDR1 is SGHAT, CDR2 FQNNGV. Trimming cost V 7 bases and J 7 bases; bases outside gene matches: 12. The CDR3 here is CASTPRGGLGGELFF. The CDR3 bases are TGTGCCAGCACCCCGAGGGGAGGGCTGGGCGGGGAGCTGTTTTTT. The full variable domain, with the rest looked up from reference TRBV11-2 and TRBJ2-2, is EAGVAQSPRYKIIEKRQSVAFWCNPISGHATLYWYQQILGQGPKLLIQFQNNGVVDDSQLPKDRFSAERLKGVDSTLKIQPAKLEDSAVYLCASTPRGGLGGELFFGEGSRLTVL.

This chain connects TRBV4-1 to TRBJ2-3; 10 bases map to TRBD2. Trimming removed 7 bases from V and 3 bases from J; junction bases left unmatched: 10. The CDR3 is 16 residues long. Germline-derived CDR1 and CDR2 are MGHRA and YSYEKL. The CDR3 sequence is CASTLRASGSTDTQYF. The CDR3 coding sequence is TGCGCCAGCACCCTAAGGGCTAGCGGGAGTACAGATACGCAGTATTTT.

The chain recombines TRBV6-5 with TRBJ2-2, with D unresolved. CDR1 MNHEY and CDR2 SVGAGI come from the germline V gene. Trimming left V 2 bases short and J 6 bases short, with 4 bases between. The CDR3 has 12 residues. The CDR3 sequence: CASSYRAGELFF. The CDR3, as DNA: TGTGCCAGCAGTTACAGAGCCGGGGAGCTGTTTTTT.

In DNA, the CDR3 is TGCGCCAGCAGTGAGTTTAACCCGACAGTGGATGAAAACTATGGCTACACCTTC. It specifies CASSEFNPTVDENYGYTF. This chain connects TRBV10-1 to TRBJ1-2; tentatively, D is TRBD1 (5 bases). V dropped 1 base and J dropped 2 bases, with 20 bases sitting between them. The CDR3 has 18 residues. Per germline, CDR1 WNHNN and CDR2 SYGVQD (reference sequence).

This clone was recorded a few times. This sample includes further DNA sequences coding for the same CDR3. The chain links TRBV15 to TRBJ1-5; D ambiguous. This CDR3 has 14 residues. Trimming stripped 0 bases from V and 7 bases from J, with 10 bases between. Germline V gives CDR1 LNHNV, CDR2 YYDKDF (reference sequence). The CDR3 DNA reads as TGTGCCACCAGCAGAGAGGAGGTTCCCCAGCCCCAGCATTTT. Translating it yields CATSREEVPQPQHF.

This chain connects TRBV2 to TRBJ1-2, with TRBD1 as a possible D gene (5 bases). Germline values: CDR1 SNHLY, CDR2 FYNNEI. The CDR3 loop spans 17 amino acids. V was clipped by 1 base and J by 3 bases, with 18 bases between them. This chain's CDR3 is CASSEVVGPGAHYGYTF. The CDR3 nucleotides read TGTGCCAGCAGTGAAGTAGTGGGACCCGGAGCTCACTATGGCTACACCTTC.

This sequence joins TRBV6-6 and TRBJ1-4, with D possibly matching TRBD1 (5 bases). The CDR3 covers 12 residues. V lost 11 bases, J lost 7 bases, and 14 bases lay in between. Germline CDR1 reads MNHNY; CDR2 reads SVGAGI (reference sequence). CDR3 protein: CAGGRVGEKLFF. The CDR3 nucleotides read TGTGCCGGGGGGAGGGTCGGTGAAAAACTGTTTTTT.

The chain is built from TRBV10-3 and TRBJ2-2, with TRBD2 matching over 11 bases. V was clipped by 3 bases and J by 6 bases; unmatched bases: 3. The CDR3 runs 15 residues. The germline V gene has CDR1 ENHRY and CDR2 SYGVKD. The CDR3 DNA sequence: TGTGCCATCAGTGAACTAGCGGGAGAGGCCGGGGAGCTGTTTTTT. Protein product: CAISELAGEAGELFF.